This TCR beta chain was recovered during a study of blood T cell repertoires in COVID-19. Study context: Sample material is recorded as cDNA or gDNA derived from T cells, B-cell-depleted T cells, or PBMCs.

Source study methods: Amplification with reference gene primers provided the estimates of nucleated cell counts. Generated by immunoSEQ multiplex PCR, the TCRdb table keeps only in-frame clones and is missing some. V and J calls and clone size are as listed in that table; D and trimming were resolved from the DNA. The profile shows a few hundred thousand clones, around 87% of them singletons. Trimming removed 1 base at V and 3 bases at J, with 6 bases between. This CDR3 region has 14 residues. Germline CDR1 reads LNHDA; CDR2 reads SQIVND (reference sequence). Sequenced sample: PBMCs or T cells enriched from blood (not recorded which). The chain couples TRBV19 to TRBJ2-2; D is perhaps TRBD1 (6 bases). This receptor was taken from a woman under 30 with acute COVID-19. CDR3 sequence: CASSIGQDTGELFF. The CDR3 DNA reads TGTGCCAGTAGTATAGGACAGGACACCGGGGAGCTGTTTTTT. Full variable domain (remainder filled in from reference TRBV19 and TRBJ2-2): DGGITQSPKYLFRKEGQNVTLSCEQNLNHDAMYWYRQDPGQGLRLIYYSQIVNDFQKGDIAEGYSVSREKKESFPLTVTSAQKNPTAFYLCASSIGQDTGELFFGEGSRLTVL.